This TCR beta chain originates from a study of cytomegalovirus exposure and HLA in healthy donors. Primers included in the PCR were 60 Vbeta and 13 Jbeta primers. TCRdb's copy holds only in-frame clones and misses some; the assay was immunoSEQ multiplex PCR. The sample includes fewer than 150,000 clones, roughly three quarters seen only once; the top ten take roughly 15%. The V and J ends lost 2 bases and 0 bases, in that order; junction bases with no gene match: 1. The CDR3 length is 15 residues. Germline loops: CDR1 SGHTA, CDR2 FQGNSA. Sequencing was done on a sample of PBMCs. This sequence originates from a man over 45 in good health and CMV-seropositive. J is TRBJ2-1 and V is TRBV7-2; 7 bases match TRBD2. This CDR3 is CASSLLAASYNEQFF. CDR3 nucleotides: TGTGCCAGCAGCTTACTAGCGGCCTCCTACAATGAGCAGTTCTTC.